This T cell receptor (beta chain) was obtained from a study of CD8 T cells in ankylosing spondylitis. The table lists this clonotype with many counts. Its target is not known. Overall study findings and caveats: Disease-associated clonotypes exhibited CD8+ identity and were relatively infrequent in peripheral blood.

The TCR beta libraries were generated through quantitative 5'-RACE incorporating molecular barcodes. In TCRdb, the 5' RACE reads were re-called with MiXCR into one record per CDR3 protein. Of approximately 200,000 distinct CDR3 sequences listed, approximately 12% are singletons. The CDR3 sequence is 15 residues long. V was pared by 5 bases and J by 9 bases, with 12 bases of the junction left unmatched. From germline, CDR1 is SEHNR and CDR2 FQNEAQ (reference sequence). The chain links TRBV7-9 to TRBJ1-5, with 8 bases identical to TRBD1. This TCR derives from a female donor with ankylosing spondylitis or in good health (not recorded which). Sequencing used blood, either unsorted or a sorted T cell fraction (not recorded which). CDR3 nucleotides: TGTGCCAGCAGCGGTGGGACAGGCGATGTTGGGCCCCAGCATTTT. Translating it yields CASSGGTGDVGPQHF. The variable domain in full, with the rest retrieved from reference TRBV7-9 and TRBJ1-5, is DTGVSQNPRHKITKRGQNVTFRCDPISEHNRLYWYRQTLGQGPEFLTYFQNEAQLEKSRLLSDRFSAERPKGSFSTLEIQRTEQGDSAMYLCASSGGTGDVGPQHFGDGTRLSIL.